In its sample, the clone carrying this T cell receptor (beta chain) was seen once. Its target is unknown. Trimming cost V 2 bases and J 5 bases; bases outside gene matches: 1. Germline values: CDR1 MNHEY, CDR2 SMNVEV (reference sequence). The CDR3 length is 14 residues. This record belongs to a study of shared clonotypes between healthy human individuals. Findings and caveats of the study: Among donors, sharing of clonotypes was expected to be affected by sequencing depth.

For sorted subsets, roughly 210 ng DNA per replicate equaled tens of thousands of T cell genomes. Authors' processing steps: Junction-only immunoSEQ data arrived without quality scores, meaning filtering differed. Assay: immunoSEQ multiplex PCR; the TCRdb copy retains only in-frame clones and omits some. V and J calls and clone size are copied from that table; D and trimming were computed from the DNA. There are 640,000 or so clones in the sample; 60% to 80% occur only once, and 1.8% lies in the top ten. This clonotype was sampled from a woman in her 30s in good health. The rearrangement links TRBV27 to TRBJ2-7, with 12 bases lining up with TRBD2. The sequencing input was memory CD4+ T cells sorted from blood. Subset meaning: CD45RA-negative fraction. Here the CDR3 reads CASSLRLAGDEQYF. The CDR3 bases are TGTGCCAGCAGTTTACGACTAGCGGGAGACGAGCAGTACTTC.